A single sample is the source of the 11 T cell receptor beta chains below, sequenced in a study of post-analysis software for immune sequencing data. General study points: A handful of TRBV segments were significantly more frequent in patients than in controls. TRBV5-6, TRBV5-1 and TRBV20-1 were among these segments.

What these receptors recognize is not known. The TCR beta cDNA libraries contained unique molecular identifiers. TCRdb reanalysed the PCR reads using MiXCR and keeps one entry per CDR3 protein. The data show over 300,000 distinct CDR3 sequences, less than 35% seen once. The sequenced sample was blood. Receptors originate from a girl aged 5 to 17 with multiple sclerosis.

This chain connects TRBV6-2 or TRBV6-3 to TRBJ2-3, with D tentatively TRBD1 (6 bases). V shed 2 bases and J shed 7 bases, with 13 bases lying between them. This CDR3 region has 14 residues. Germline CDR1 is MNHEY and CDR2 is SVGEGT. The CDR3 bases are TGTGCCAGCAGTTACAATGCAGGGGCCAATACGCAGTATTTT. It specifies CASSYNAGANTQYF.

This clonotype was seen a single time. The rearrangement links TRBV11-2 to TRBJ2-4, with a weak D call TRBD1 (6 bases). This CDR3 has 16 amino acids. Germline V gives CDR1 SGHAT, CDR2 FQNNGV. V was cut by 1 base and J by 0 bases, with 10 bases left in between. CDR3 region: CASSLGTAVAKNIQYF. The CDR3 DNA reads as TGTGCCAGCAGCTTAGGGACAGCTGTAGCCAAAAACATTCAGTACTTC.

The chain carries TRBV7-2 and TRBJ1-1; D call uncertain. The germline gives CDR1 SGHTA, CDR2 FQGNSA. Trimming removed 0 bases from V and 1 base from J, with 9 bases in between. This CDR3 has 15 amino acids. The CDR3 coding sequence is TGTGCCAGCAGCTTAGCGCCCAGGCCGAACACTGAAGCTTTCTTT. This codes for CASSLAPRPNTEAFF.

This clonotype was recorded only once. The chain joins TRBV18 to TRBJ2-5; 8 nucleotides line up with TRBD1. The DNA end favors TRBJ2-7, so the J call may be wrong. The CDR3 length is 13 residues. The V gene's germline CDR1 is KGHSH and CDR2 LQKENI. CDR3 DNA: TGTGCCAGCTCAACAGGGGGTTTGGGCGAGCAGTACTTC. As protein: CASSTGGLGEQYF.

There are a few counts of this clonotype. The V and J genes are TRBV11-3 and TRBJ2-3, with D possibly TRBD1 on 5 matching bases. Germline CDR1 reads SGHNT; CDR2 reads YENEEA. This CDR3 spans 14 amino acids. Between the trimmed V and J ends, which lost 3 bases and 3 bases, there was a span of 10 bases. CDR3: CASSFGQPTDTQYF. The CDR3, as DNA: TGTGCCAGCAGCTTTGGACAACCTACAGATACGCAGTATTTT. Filled out from reference TRBV11-3 and TRBJ2-3, the complete variable domain reads EAGVVQSPRYKIIEKKQPVAFWCNPISGHNTLYWYLQNLGQGPELLIRYENEEAVDDSQLPKDRFSAERLKGVDSTLKIQPAELGDSAVYLCASSFGQPTDTQYFGPGTRLTVL.

In its sample, this clonotype was seen a few times. This chain links TRBV4-1 with TRBJ2-5, with 9 nucleotides matching TRBD2. The germline V gene has CDR1 MGHRA and CDR2 YSYEKL. The CDR3 extends over 15 amino acids. Trimming cost V 5 bases and J 1 base; bases outside gene matches: 5. The CDR3 DNA is TGCGCCAGCAGCGATCTAGCGGGGCTCCAAGAGACCCAGTACTTC. Its protein is CASSDLAGLQETQYF.

This clonotype was found a few times. This rearrangement joins TRBV5-1 to TRBJ2-1; TRBD2 matches at 11 bases. Unmatched junction bases numbered 3, after V lost 4 bases and J lost 6 bases. Germline V gives CDR1 SGHRS, CDR2 YFSETQ. This CDR3 has 14 amino acids. The CDR3 here is CASSPGTSGNEQFF. For the CDR3, the DNA is TGCGCCAGCAGCCCCGGGACTAGCGGCAATGAGCAGTTCTTC.

There are a few counts of this clonotype. The J gene is TRBJ1-2, the V gene TRBV13, with TRBD1 identical over 10 bases. The ends lost 4 bases at V and 3 bases at J; junction bases unmatched: 8. This CDR3 has 16 amino acids. The V gene's germline CDR1 is PRHDT and CDR2 FYEKMQ (reference sequence). The CDR3 nucleotides are TGTGCCAGCAGCTCCCCCGGGACAGGGGTAGACTATGGCTACACCTTC. This sequence encodes CASSSPGTGVDYGYTF.

This clonotype was seen a few times. The CDR3 DNA sequence: TGTGCCAGCAGTATTAGCGGGAGCCAAGAGACCCAGTACTTC. This codes for CASSISGSQETQYF. The chain couples TRBV7-9 to TRBJ2-5; 9 bases line up with TRBD2. Germline CDR1 and CDR2: SEHNR and FQNEAQ (reference sequence). This CDR3 is 14 amino acids long. With 6 bases clipped from V and 1 base from J, the junction kept 3 bases outside the gene matches.

This clonotype was observed a few times. V is TRBV6-4 and J is TRBJ2-1, with 10 bases lining up with TRBD2. J was trimmed by 9 bases and V by 6 bases; bases with no gene match: 8. The CDR3 covers 14 residues. CDR1 is MRHNA, CDR2 SNTAGT, per germline. The CDR3 sequence is CASRTSGGAGEQFF. The CDR3 bases are TGTGCCAGCAGAACGAGCGGGGGGGCCGGTGAGCAGTTCTTC.

This chain's CDR3 is CASSDTWIDPSLASQYF. CDR3 coding DNA: TGTGCCAGCAGTGACACTTGGATTGACCCTAGCTTGGCGTCCCAGTACTTC. V usage is TRBV6-1 and J usage is TRBJ2-5, with D perhaps matching TRBD2 (5 bases). The CDR3 has 17 residues. V lost 3 bases and J 9 bases, leaving 26 bases between the germline ends. Germline CDR1 MNHNS, CDR2 SASEGT.